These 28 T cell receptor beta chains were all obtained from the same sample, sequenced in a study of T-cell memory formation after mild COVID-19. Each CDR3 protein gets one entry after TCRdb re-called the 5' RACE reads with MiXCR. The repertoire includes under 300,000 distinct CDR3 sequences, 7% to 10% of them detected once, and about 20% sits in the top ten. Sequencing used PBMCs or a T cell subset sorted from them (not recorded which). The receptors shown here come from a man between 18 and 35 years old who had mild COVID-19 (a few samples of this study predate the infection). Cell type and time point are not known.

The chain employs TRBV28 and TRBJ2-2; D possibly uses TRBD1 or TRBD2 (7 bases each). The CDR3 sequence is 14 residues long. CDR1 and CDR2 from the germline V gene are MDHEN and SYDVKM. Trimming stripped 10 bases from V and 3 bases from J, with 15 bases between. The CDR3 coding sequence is TGTGCCACGCTTCAGGGGGGGTACACCGGGGAGCTGTTTTTT. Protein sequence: CATLQGGYTGELFF.

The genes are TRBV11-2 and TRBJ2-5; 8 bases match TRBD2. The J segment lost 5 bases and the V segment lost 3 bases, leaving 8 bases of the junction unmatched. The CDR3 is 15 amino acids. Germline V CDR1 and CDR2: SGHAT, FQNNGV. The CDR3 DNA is TGTGCCAGCAGCTTTAGCCGGGGGGGCCGCGAGACCCAGTACTTC. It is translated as CASSFSRGGRETQYF. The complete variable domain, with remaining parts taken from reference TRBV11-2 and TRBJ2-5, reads EAGVAQSPRYKIIEKRQSVAFWCNPISGHATLYWYQQILGQGPKLLIQFQNNGVVDDSQLPKDRFSAERLKGVDSTLKIQPAKLEDSAVYLCASSFSRGGRETQYFGPGTRLLVL.

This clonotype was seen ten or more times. The CDR3 loop is CASTPSGRNNEQFF. In DNA form, the CDR3 reads TGTGCCAGCACCCCGTCGGGGCGGAACAATGAGCAGTTCTTC. The rearrangement joins TRBV12-3 or TRBV12-4 to TRBJ2-1, with D perhaps assigned TRBD1 or TRBD2 (5 bases each). The CDR3 consists of 14 residues. Between the trimmed V and J ends, which lost 7 bases and 5 bases, there was a span of 15 bases.

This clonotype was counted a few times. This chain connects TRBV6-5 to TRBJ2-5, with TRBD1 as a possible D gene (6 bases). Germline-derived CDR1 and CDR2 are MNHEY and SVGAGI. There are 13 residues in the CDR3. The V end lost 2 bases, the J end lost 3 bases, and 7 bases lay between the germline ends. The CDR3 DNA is TGTGCCAGCAGTTACGGACAGAAAGAGACCCAGTACTTC. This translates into CASSYGQKETQYF.

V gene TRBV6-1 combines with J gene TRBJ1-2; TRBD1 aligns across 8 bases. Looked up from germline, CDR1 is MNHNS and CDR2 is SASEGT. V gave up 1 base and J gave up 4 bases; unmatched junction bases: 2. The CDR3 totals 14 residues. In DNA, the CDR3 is TGTGCCAGCAGTGAAGGGACAGGGCCCTATGGCTACACCTTC. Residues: CASSEGTGPYGYTF.

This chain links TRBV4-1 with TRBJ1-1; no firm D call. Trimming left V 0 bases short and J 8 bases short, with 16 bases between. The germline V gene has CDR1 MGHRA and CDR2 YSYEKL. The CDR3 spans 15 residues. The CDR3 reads CASSQDRGLITEAFF. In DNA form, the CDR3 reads TGCGCCAGCAGCCAAGATAGAGGGTTGATAACCGAAGCTTTCTTT.

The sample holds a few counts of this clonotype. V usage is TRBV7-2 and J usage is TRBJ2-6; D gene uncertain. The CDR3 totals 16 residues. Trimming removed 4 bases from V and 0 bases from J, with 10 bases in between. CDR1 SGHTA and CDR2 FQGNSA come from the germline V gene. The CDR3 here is CASSSAYFSGANVLTF. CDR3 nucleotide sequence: TGTGCCAGCAGCTCAGCCTATTTCTCTGGGGCCAACGTCCTGACTTTC.

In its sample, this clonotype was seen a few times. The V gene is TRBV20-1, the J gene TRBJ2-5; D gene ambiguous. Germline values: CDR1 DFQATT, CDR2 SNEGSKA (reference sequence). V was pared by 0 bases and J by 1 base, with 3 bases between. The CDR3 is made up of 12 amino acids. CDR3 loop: CSAREIQETQYF. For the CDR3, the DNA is TGCAGTGCTAGAGAAATCCAAGAGACCCAGTACTTC.

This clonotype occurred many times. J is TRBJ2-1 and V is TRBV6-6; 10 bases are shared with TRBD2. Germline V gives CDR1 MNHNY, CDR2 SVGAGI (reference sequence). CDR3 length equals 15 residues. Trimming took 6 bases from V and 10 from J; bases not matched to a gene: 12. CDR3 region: CASSNSGGTLLEQFF. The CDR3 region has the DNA TGTGCCAGCAGCAATAGCGGGGGGACCCTCCTCGAGCAGTTCTTC.

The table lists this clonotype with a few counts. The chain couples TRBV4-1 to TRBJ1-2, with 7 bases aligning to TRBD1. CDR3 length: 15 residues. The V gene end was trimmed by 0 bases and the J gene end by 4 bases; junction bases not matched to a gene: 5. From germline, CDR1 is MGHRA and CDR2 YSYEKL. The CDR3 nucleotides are TGCGCCAGCAGCCAAGATGACAGGGAAATCTATGGCTACACCTTC. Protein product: CASSQDDREIYGYTF.

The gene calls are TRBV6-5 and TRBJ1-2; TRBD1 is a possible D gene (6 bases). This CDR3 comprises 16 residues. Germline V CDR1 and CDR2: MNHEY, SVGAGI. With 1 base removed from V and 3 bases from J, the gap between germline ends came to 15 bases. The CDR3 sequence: CASSYLWGHKDYGYTF. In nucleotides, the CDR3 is TGTGCCAGCAGTTACTTATGGGGACACAAGGACTATGGCTACACCTTC.

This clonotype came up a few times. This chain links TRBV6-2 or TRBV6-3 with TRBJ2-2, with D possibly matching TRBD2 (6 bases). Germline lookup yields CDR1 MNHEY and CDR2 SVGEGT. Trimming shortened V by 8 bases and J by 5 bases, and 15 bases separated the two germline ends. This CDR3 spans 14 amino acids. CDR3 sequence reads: CASANMGGTGELFF. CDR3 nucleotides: TGTGCCAGCGCTAACATGGGGGGTACCGGGGAGCTGTTTTTT.

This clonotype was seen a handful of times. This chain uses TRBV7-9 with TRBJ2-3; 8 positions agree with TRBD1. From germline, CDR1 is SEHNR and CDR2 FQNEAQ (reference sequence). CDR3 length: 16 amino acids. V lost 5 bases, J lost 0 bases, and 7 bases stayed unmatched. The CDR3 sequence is CASSPRQGRSTDTQYF. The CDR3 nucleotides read TGTGCCAGCAGCCCTAGACAGGGGAGAAGCACAGATACGCAGTATTTT.

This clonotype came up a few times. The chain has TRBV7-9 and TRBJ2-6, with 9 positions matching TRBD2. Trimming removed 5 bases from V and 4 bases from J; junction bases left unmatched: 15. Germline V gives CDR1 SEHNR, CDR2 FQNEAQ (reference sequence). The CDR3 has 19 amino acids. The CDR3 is CASSTLSGGLGEGANVLTF. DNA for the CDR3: TGTGCCAGCAGCACCCTTAGCGGGGGCCTCGGCGAAGGGGCCAACGTCCTGACTTTC.

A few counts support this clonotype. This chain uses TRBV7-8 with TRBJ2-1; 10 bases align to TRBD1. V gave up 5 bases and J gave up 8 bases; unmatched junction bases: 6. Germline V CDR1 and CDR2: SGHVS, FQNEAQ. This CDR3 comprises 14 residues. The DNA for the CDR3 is TGTGCCAGCAGCCGCCGGGACAGGGGTTATGAGCAGTTCTTC. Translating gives CASSRRDRGYEQFF. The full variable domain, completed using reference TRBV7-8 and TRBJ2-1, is GAGVSQSPRYKVAKRGQDVALRCDPISGHVSLFWYQQALGQGPEFLTYFQNEAQLDKSGLPSDRFFAERPEGSVSTLKIQRTQQEDSAVYLCASSRRDRGYEQFFGPGTRLTVL.

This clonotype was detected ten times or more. CDR3 region: CASSPDPDRVAYEQYV. Here the CDR3 DNA reads TGCGCCAGCAGCCCCGACCCGGACAGGGTAGCCTACGAGCAGTACGTC. The rearrangement joins TRBV5-1 to TRBJ2-7; TRBD1 matches at 8 bases. The CDR3 runs to 16 residues. V shed 4 bases, J shed 2 bases, and the junction held 11 bases outside the gene matches. Per the germline V gene, CDR1 is SGHRS and CDR2 is YFSETQ.

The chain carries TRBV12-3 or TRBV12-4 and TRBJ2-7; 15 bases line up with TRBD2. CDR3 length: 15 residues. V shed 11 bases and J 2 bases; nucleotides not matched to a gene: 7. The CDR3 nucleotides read TGTGCCTTACCGGGACTAGCGGGGGGCCCCTACGAGCAGTACGTC. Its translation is CALPGLAGGPYEQYV.

Written as DNA, the CDR3 is TGTGCCAGCAGCGGGACTAGCAGGTACGAGCAGTACTTC. It translates to CASSGTSRYEQYF. V gene TRBV7-9 combines with J gene TRBJ2-7, with 9 positions matching TRBD2. The CDR3 sequence is 13 residues long. V shed 5 bases, J shed 4 bases, and the junction held 3 bases outside the gene matches. Germline V lookup: CDR1 SEHNR, CDR2 FQNEAQ (reference sequence).

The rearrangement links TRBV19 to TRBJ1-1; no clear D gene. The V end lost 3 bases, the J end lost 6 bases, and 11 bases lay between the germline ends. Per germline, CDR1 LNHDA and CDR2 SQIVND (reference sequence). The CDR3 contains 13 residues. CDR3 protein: CASSIVDGPEAFF. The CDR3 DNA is TGTGCCAGTAGTATTGTCGACGGACCTGAAGCTTTCTTT.

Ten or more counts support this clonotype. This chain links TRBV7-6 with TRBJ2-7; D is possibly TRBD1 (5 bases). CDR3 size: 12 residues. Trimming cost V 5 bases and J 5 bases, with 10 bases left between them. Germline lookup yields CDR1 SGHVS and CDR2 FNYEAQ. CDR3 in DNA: TGTGCCAGCAGCCGTACAGGAAACGAGCAGTACTTC. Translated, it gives CASSRTGNEQYF.

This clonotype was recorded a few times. CDR3 DNA sequence: TGTGCCACCAGCAGAGATCAACCGGGAAACACCATATATTTT. This codes for CATSRDQPGNTIYF. The chain carries TRBV15 and TRBJ1-3, with D hard to call. In germline, CDR1 is LNHNV, CDR2 YYDKDF (reference sequence). This CDR3 comprises 14 residues. Trimming took off 0 bases at V and 4 bases at J, with 7 bases between the two ends.

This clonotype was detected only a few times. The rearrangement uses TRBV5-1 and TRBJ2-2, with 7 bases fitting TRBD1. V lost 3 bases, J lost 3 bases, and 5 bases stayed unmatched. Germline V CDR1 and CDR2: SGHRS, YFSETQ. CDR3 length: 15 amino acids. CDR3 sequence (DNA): TGCGCCAGCAGCTCTACGACAGGGCACACCGGGGAGCTGTTTTTT. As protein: CASSSTTGHTGELFF.

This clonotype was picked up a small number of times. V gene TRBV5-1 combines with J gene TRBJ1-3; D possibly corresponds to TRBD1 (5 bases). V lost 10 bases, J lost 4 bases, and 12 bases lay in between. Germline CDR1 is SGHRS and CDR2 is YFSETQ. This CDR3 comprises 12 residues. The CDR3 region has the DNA TGCGCCTGCGGGACCGCGGGAAACACCATATATTTT. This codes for CACGTAGNTIYF.

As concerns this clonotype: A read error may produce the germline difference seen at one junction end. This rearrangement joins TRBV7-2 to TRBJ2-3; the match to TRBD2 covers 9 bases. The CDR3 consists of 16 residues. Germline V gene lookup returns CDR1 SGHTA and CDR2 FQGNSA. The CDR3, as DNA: TGTGCCAGCAGCTTAGCGTCCGGGACTAGCAGAGATACGCAGTATTTT. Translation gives CASSLASGTSRDTQYF.

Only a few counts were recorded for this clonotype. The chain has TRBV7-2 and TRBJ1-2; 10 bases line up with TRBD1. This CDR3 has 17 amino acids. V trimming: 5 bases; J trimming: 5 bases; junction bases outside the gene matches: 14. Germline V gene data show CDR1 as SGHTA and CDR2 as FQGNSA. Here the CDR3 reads CASSPGMGTGVGYGYTF. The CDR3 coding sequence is TGTGCCAGCAGCCCGGGGATGGGGACAGGGGTAGGGTATGGCTACACCTTC. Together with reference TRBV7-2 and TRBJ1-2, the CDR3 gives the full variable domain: GAGVSQSPSNKVTEKGKDVELRCDPISGHTALYWYRQSLGQGLEFLIYFQGNSAPDKSGLPSDRFSAERTGGSVSTLTIQRTQQEDSAVYLCASSPGMGTGVGYGYTFGSGTRLTVV.

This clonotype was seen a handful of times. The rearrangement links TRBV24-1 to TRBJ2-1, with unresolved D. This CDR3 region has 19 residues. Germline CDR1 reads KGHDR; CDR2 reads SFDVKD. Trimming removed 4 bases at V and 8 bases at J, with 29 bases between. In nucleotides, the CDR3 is TGTGCCACCAGTGACCCTACCTCTCCCAACCAGGAGATCTTGGATGAGCAGTTCTTC. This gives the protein CATSDPTSPNQEILDEQFF.

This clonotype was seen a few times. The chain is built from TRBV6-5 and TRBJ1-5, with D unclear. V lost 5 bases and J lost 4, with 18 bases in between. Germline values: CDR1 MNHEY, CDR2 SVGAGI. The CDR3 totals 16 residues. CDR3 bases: TGTGCCAGCAGTCCCCTGGCCCCCACCCCGAATCAGCCCCAGCATTTT. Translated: CASSPLAPTPNQPQHF.

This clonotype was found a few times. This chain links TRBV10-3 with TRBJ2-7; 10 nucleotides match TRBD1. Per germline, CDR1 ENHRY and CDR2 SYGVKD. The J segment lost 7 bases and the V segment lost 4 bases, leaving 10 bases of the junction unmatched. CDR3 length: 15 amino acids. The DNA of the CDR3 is TGTGCCATCAGTGGGGGGGACAGGGGAATGAGGGAGCAGTACTTC. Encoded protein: CAISGGDRGMREQYF.